This note documents a single TCR beta chain sequence. Its target is not known. TCRdb fed the 5' RACE reads into MiXCR, producing one record per CDR3 protein. The sample holds about 88,000 distinct CDR3 sequences, around 25% seen once. The data were obtained in a study of CD8 T cells in ankylosing spondylitis. CDR3 length: 15 amino acids. Germline V CDR1 and CDR2: LNHDA, SQIVND (reference sequence). V lost 5 bases to trimming and J lost 1 base, with 12 bases between them. Regarding the study as a whole: Disease-associated clones were reportedly significantly overrepresented in matched ankylosing spondylitis synovial fluid. A TCR beta motif made of 7 to 9 highly homologous variants seemed typical of ankylosing spondylitis blood.

This TCR was recovered from a male donor with ankylosing spondylitis or in good health (not recorded which). Input material: blood, either unsorted or a sorted T cell fraction (not recorded which). The V call is TRBV19, the J call TRBJ1-5; D is unclear. The CDR3 DNA is TGTGCCAGTAGTTTCGGGGAATGGAGCAATCAGCCCCAGCATTTT. This codes for CASSFGEWSNQPQHF.